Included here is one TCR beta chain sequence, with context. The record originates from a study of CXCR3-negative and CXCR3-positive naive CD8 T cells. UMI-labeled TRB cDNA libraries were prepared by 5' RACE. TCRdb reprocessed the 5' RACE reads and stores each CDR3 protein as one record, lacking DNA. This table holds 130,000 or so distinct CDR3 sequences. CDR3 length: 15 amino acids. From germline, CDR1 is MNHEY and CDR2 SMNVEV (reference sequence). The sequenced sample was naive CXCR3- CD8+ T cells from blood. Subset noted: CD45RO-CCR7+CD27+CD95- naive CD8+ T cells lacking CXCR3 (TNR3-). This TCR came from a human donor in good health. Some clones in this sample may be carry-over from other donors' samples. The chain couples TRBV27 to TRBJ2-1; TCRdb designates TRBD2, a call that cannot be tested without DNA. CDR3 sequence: CASSLAGRGYNEQFF.